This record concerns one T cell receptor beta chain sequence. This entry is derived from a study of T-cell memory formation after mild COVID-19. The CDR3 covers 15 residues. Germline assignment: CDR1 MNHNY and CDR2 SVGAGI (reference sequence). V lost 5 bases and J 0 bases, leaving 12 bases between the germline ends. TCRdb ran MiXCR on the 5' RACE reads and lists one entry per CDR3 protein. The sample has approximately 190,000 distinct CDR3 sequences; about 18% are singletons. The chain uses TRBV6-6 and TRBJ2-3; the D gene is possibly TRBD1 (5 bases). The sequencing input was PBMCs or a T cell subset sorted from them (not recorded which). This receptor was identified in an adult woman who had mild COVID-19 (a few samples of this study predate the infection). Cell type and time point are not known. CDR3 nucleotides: TGTGCCAGCAGTCCCCGACGACAGAGCACAGATACGCAGTATTTT. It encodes CASSPRRQSTDTQYF.